Each of the 31 T cell receptor beta chains below was sequenced from the same sample in a study of Graves' ophthalmopathy and Graves' hyperthyroidism. Amplified TCR beta CDR3 regions were obtained using RNA transcripts as template. HTBI primers were used in a first-round RT-PCR, which preceded a second-round multiplex PCR. A single record per CDR3 protein comes from TCRdb applying MiXCR to the multiplex PCR reads. This sample has 1 million to 1.3 million distinct CDR3 sequences, with about 40% found just once. The sample taken for sequencing was peripheral blood or thyroid tissue (not recorded which). The receptors derive from an adult man with Graves' hyperthyroidism.

The chain carries TRBV7-9 and TRBJ1-4, with D tentatively TRBD1 (5 bases). Trimming cost V 2 bases and J 0 bases, with 13 bases left between them. CDR3 length equals 17 residues. Germline loops: CDR1 SEHNR, CDR2 FQNEAQ (reference sequence). CDR3 in amino acids: CASSLKRGAATNEKLFF. Written as DNA, the CDR3 is TGTGCCAGCAGCTTAAAAAGGGGAGCCGCAACTAATGAAAAACTGTTTTTT.

The chain recombines TRBV29-1 with TRBJ1-1, with a possible D match to TRBD1 (5 bases). CDR3 length equals 8 residues. Germline-derived CDR1 and CDR2 are SQVTM and ANQGSEA. V was pared by 7 bases and J by 14 bases, with 11 bases between. CDR3 sequence: CSATDAFF. CDR3 coding DNA: TGCAGCGCGACAGATGCCTTCTTT.

This clonotype was counted many times. The chain carries TRBV10-3 and TRBJ2-7; 7 bases fit TRBD1. Germline lookup yields CDR1 ENHRY and CDR2 SYGVKD. Unmatched junction bases numbered 12, after V lost 10 bases and J lost 3 bases. This CDR3 has 14 amino acids. The CDR3 bases are TGTGCCAGCACCCGACGCCGGGACAGCTACGAGCAGTACTTC. This translates into CASTRRRDSYEQYF.

The CDR3 sequence is CASSTSGVRELFF. Here the CDR3 DNA reads TGTGCCAGTAGCACATCGGGGGTACGGGAGCTGTTTTTT. The gene calls are TRBV19 and TRBJ2-2, with D perhaps matching TRBD2 (6 bases). The CDR3 has 13 amino acids. In germline, CDR1 is LNHDA, CDR2 SQIVND (reference sequence). V lost 6 bases, J lost 9 bases, and 14 bases lay in between.

CDR3 DNA sequence: TGTGCCACCTCCGAACAAGGCCAGAACACTGAAGCTTTCTTT. The encoded protein is CATSEQGQNTEAFF. The V call is TRBV10-3, the J call TRBJ1-1; D is undetermined. Germline V gives CDR1 ENHRY, CDR2 SYGVKD. Trimming took off 10 bases at V and 1 base at J, with 16 bases between the two ends. CDR3 length: 14 amino acids.

In regard to this clonotype: The junction departs from the called germline gene at one end, perhaps through a read error. J is TRBJ2-7 and V is TRBV20-1, with a weak D call TRBD2 (6 bases). CDR3 length: 16 residues. Germline assignment: CDR1 DFQATT and CDR2 SNEGSKA (reference sequence). Written as DNA, the CDR3 is TGCAGTGCTAGACGGATGGACCCGGGAGTGACGTACGGGCAGTACTTC. This codes for CSARRMDPGVTYGQYF.

For the CDR3, the DNA is TGTGCCATCAGCCCGGGACAGACCAACTACGAGCAGTTCTTC. Protein sequence: CAISPGQTNYEQFF. The chain combines TRBV10-3 with TRBJ2-1; TRBD1 matches 7 bases. Germline V lookup: CDR1 ENHRY, CDR2 SYGVKD. Trimming cost V 6 bases and J 10 bases; bases outside gene matches: 12. This CDR3 spans 14 amino acids.

This chain links TRBV10-3 with TRBJ2-5; 8 bases line up with TRBD2. Germline CDR1 ENHRY, CDR2 SYGVKD. The CDR3 spans 14 residues. V lost 3 bases to trimming and J lost 5 bases; unmatched junction nucleotides: 5. Here the CDR3 reads CAISDFGLAETQYF. The CDR3, as DNA: TGTGCCATCAGTGATTTCGGACTAGCTGAGACCCAGTACTTC.

There are many counts of this clonotype. The rearrangement joins TRBV15 to TRBJ1-4; D is perhaps TRBD1 (6 bases). The ends were cut back, 6 bases at V and 3 bases at J, with 11 bases in the middle. The length of the CDR3 is 14 residues. Germline V gene data show CDR1 as LNHNV and CDR2 as YYDKDF (reference sequence). The CDR3 region is CATRGGAPNEKLFF. The CDR3 DNA reads TGTGCCACCAGGGGGGGGGCGCCTAATGAAAAACTGTTTTTT.

This clonotype has ten or more counts. The rearrangement joins TRBV15 to TRBJ1-5; possible D gene TRBD1, 5 bases. This CDR3 spans 17 amino acids. Germline-derived CDR1 and CDR2 are LNHNV and YYDKDF (reference sequence). V was trimmed by 2 bases and J by 1 base, leaving 15 bases between them. In nucleotides, the CDR3 is TGTGCCACCAGCAGACTCGGGGGGTATTCAAGCAATCAGCCCCAGCATTTT. Protein product: CATSRLGGYSSNQPQHF.

The chain couples TRBV2 to TRBJ1-1, with a possible D match to TRBD1 (6 bases). CDR1 SNHLY and CDR2 FYNNEI come from the germline V gene. This CDR3 comprises 11 residues. Trimming pared 6 bases from V and 11 bases from J, leaving 13 bases between. In DNA form, the CDR3 reads TGTGCCAGCAGCGCTAGGGGGTTGGCTTTCTTT. It yields the protein CASSARGLAFF.

The V and J genes are TRBV15 and TRBJ1-4, with 9 bases identical to TRBD1. This CDR3 comprises 15 residues. Germline-derived CDR1 and CDR2 are LNHNV and YYDKDF (reference sequence). V dropped 5 bases and J dropped 5; count of bases not matched to a gene: 6. CDR3 loop: CATSAGTGLNEKLFF. The DNA for the CDR3 is TGTGCCACCAGCGCCGGGACAGGGTTGAATGAAAAACTGTTTTTT. Complete variable domain (other parts from reference TRBV15 and TRBJ1-4): DAMVIQNPRYQVTQFGKPVTLSCSQTLNHNVMYWYQQKSSQAPKLLFHYYDKDFNNEADTPDNFQSRRPNTSFCFLDIRSPGLGDTAMYLCATSAGTGLNEKLFFGSGTQLSVL.

V and J are TRBV10-3 and TRBJ1-6; the D gene is possibly TRBD1 (5 bases). The CDR3 has 15 amino acids. Trimming removed 6 bases from V and 10 bases from J, with 19 bases in between. Germline V gene data show CDR1 as ENHRY and CDR2 as SYGVKD. CDR3 region: CAISATLTGTSPLHF. The DNA of the CDR3 is TGTGCCATCAGCGCCACACTGACGGGGACCTCACCCCTCCACTTT.

The V and J genes are TRBV28 and TRBJ1-5, with TRBD1 as a possible D gene (5 bases). CDR1 and CDR2 (germline): MDHEN, SYDVKM. The CDR3 has 15 amino acids. The V end lost 10 bases, the J end lost 0 bases, and 16 bases lay between the germline ends. The DNA for the CDR3 is TGTGCCATCTCTCTGCGGGGGGATAGCAATCAGCCCCAGCATTTT. Encoded protein: CAISLRGDSNQPQHF.

This CDR3 is CASSTGRKSAEAFF. The CDR3 DNA reads TGTGCCAGCAGCACCGGGAGGAAAAGCGCTGAAGCTTTCTTT. This chain uses TRBV5-6 with TRBJ1-1, with D uncertain. Trimming took 4 bases from V and 6 from J, leaving 16 bases between them. The CDR3 consists of 14 residues. The V gene's germline CDR1 is SGHDT and CDR2 YYEEEE.

The table lists this clonotype with many counts. The J gene is TRBJ2-5, the V gene TRBV18, with 8 positions matching TRBD1. Losses at the gene ends were 1 base for V and 5 bases for J; bases not matched to a gene: 6. The CDR3 consists of 15 residues. Germline values: CDR1 KGHSH, CDR2 LQKENI. The CDR3 coding sequence is TGTGCCAGCTCACCACGGACAGGGCAGAAGGAGACCCAGTACTTC. This encodes CASSPRTGQKETQYF.

This clonotype was seen more than once but under ten times. V gene TRBV6-6 combines with J gene TRBJ1-2; D gene unclear. Germline CDR1 MNHNY, CDR2 SVGAGI (reference sequence). CDR3 length equals 16 residues. V gave up 0 bases and J gave up 4 bases, with 15 bases separating them. CDR3 nucleotides: TGTGCCAGCAGTTACTCGTCGGGAGCCGGGCCCTATGGCTACACCTTC. Translation: CASSYSSGAGPYGYTF.

The genes are TRBV15 and TRBJ2-5; possible D gene TRBD2, 7 bases. The CDR3 has 19 residues. V was pared by 0 bases and J by 1 base, with 21 bases between. Germline CDR1 and CDR2: LNHNV and YYDKDF (reference sequence). This CDR3 reads CATSRDPSGASGLQETQYF. In DNA form, the CDR3 reads TGTGCCACCAGCAGAGATCCATCGGGGGCTAGCGGCCTCCAAGAGACCCAGTACTTC.

The chain carries TRBV2 and TRBJ1-2; D is unclear. CDR1 and CDR2 (germline): SNHLY, FYNNEI. The ends were cut back, 0 bases at V and 3 bases at J, with 14 bases in the middle. The CDR3 runs 16 residues. The CDR3 loop is CASSEAQREEDYGYTF. The CDR3 DNA reads TGTGCCAGCAGTGAAGCGCAAAGGGAGGAGGACTATGGCTACACCTTC.

This clonotype was counted ten times or more. The rearrangement joins TRBV7-2 to TRBJ2-7; possible D gene TRBD2, 7 bases. This CDR3 is built from 12 residues. Trimming removed 5 bases from V and 11 bases from J, with 16 bases in between. The germline CDR1 and CDR2 sequences are SGHTA and FQGNSA. CDR3 in DNA: TGTGCCAGCAGCAGCTGGGGGGGGCTTAAGTACTTC. Translated: CASSSWGGLKYF. The full variable domain, in which reference TRBV7-2 and TRBJ2-7 provide the parts outside the CDR3, is GAGVSQSPSNKVTEKGKDVELRCDPISGHTALYWYRQSLGQGLEFLIYFQGNSAPDKSGLPSDRFSAERTGGSVSTLTIQRTQQEDSAVYLCASSSWGGLKYFGPGTRLTVT.

The V and J genes are TRBV7-2 and TRBJ2-7, with D perhaps TRBD2 (7 bases). Trimming shortened V by 1 base and J by 9 bases, and 19 bases separated the two germline ends. Germline values: CDR1 SGHTA, CDR2 FQGNSA. The CDR3 runs 15 residues. The CDR3, as DNA: TGTGCCAGCAGCTTAGGATCGGGGGGCGCTTACTGGCAGTACTTC. Translation gives CASSLGSGGAYWQYF.

This clonotype showed up many times. The V call is TRBV7-6, the J call TRBJ1-6; D call uncertain. The germline V gene encodes CDR1 SGHVS and CDR2 FNYEAQ. The V end was cut by 6 bases, the J end by 14 bases, with 17 bases between. The length of the CDR3 is 13 residues. In nucleotides, the CDR3 is TGTGCCAGCAGTTACCGATCTACTTTGGCCCTCCACTTT. Translating it yields CASSYRSTLALHF.

This clonotype was seen repeatedly, ten times or more. The chain has TRBV25-1 and TRBJ1-2; D gene uncertain. This CDR3 is built from 12 residues. The V and J ends lost 1 base and 3 bases respectively, with 3 bases between them. The V gene's germline CDR1 is MGHDK and CDR2 SYGVNS. CDR3 region: CASSESDYGYTF. The DNA of the CDR3 is TGTGCCAGCAGTGAATCAGACTATGGCTACACCTTC.

This clonotype was counted many times. This rearrangement joins TRBV29-1 to TRBJ1-2, with no clear D. The CDR3 runs 11 residues. Trimming removed 2 bases from V and 1 base from J, with 2 bases in between. CDR1 is SQVTM and CDR2 is ANQGSEA in the germline V gene. This chain's CDR3 is CSVESNYGYTF. The CDR3 DNA sequence: TGCAGCGTTGAAAGTAACTATGGCTACACCTTC.

This rearrangement joins TRBV20-1 to TRBJ1-1; 7 bases fit TRBD1. The CDR3 totals 13 residues. Germline assignment: CDR1 DFQATT and CDR2 SNEGSKA (reference sequence). The CDR3 DNA reads TGCAGCTGCCAACGACAGGGAAACACTGAAGCTTTCTTT. This codes for CSCQRQGNTEAFF.

In this sample, this clonotype turned up many times. The genes are TRBV7-6 and TRBJ2-2; D gene uncertain. CDR1 and CDR2 from the germline V gene are SGHVS and FNYEAQ. Trimming removed 4 bases from V and 1 base from J, with 10 bases in between. This CDR3 has 15 amino acids. CDR3 coding DNA: TGTGCCAGCAGCTCACAACAGAGGAACACCGGGGAGCTGTTTTTT. Translated, it gives CASSSQQRNTGELFF.

As concerns this clonotype: Given a much more abundant clone one base away, this may be a read error. The gene calls are TRBV2 and TRBJ1-5, with 7 bases fitting TRBD1. CDR1 is SNHLY, CDR2 FYNNEI, per germline. The length of the CDR3 is 14 residues. The chain's CDR3 is CASSGQGWNRPQHF. The CDR3 nucleotides are TGTGCCAGCAGTGGACAGGGATGGAATCGGCCCCAGCATTTT.

Notes on this clonotype: One junction end does not reproduce the germline sequence, and a read error may be involved. V usage is TRBV9 and J usage is TRBJ1-4; D gene ambiguous. Germline lookup yields CDR1 SGDLS and CDR2 YYNGEE. This CDR3 comprises 14 residues. The CDR3 nucleotides read TGTGCCAGCAGCCCACTAGCCTCTGGGCAGATTCTGTTCTTT. Translating gives CASSPLASGQILFF.

Turning to this clonotype: Given a much more abundant clone one base away, this may be a read error. The V call is TRBV7-8, the J call TRBJ1-5; 7 bases agree with TRBD1. The CDR3 runs to 17 residues. The V segment lost 4 bases and the J segment 6 bases; nucleotides outside the gene matches: 15. CDR1 is SGHVS and CDR2 is FQNEAQ in the germline V gene. CDR3: CASSYTGATLTSQPQHF. For the CDR3, the DNA is TGTGCCAGCAGCTATACAGGGGCGACGTTGACCAGTCAGCCCCAGCATTTT.

This clonotype was observed a few times. The J gene is TRBJ2-6, the V gene TRBV19; 7 bases are a match to TRBD1. The germline CDR1 and CDR2 sequences are LNHDA and SQIVND (reference sequence). V was pared by 9 bases and J by 2 bases, with 10 bases of the junction left unmatched. The CDR3 totals 16 residues. The CDR3 coding sequence is TGTGCCAGCTCGCACAAGACAGGGACTGGGGCCAACGTCCTGACTTTC. Translating gives CASSHKTGTGANVLTF.

There are a few counts of this clonotype. Written as DNA, the CDR3 is TGTGCCAGCAGCCCCCTACAAGGCGGAGACAGTACCGGGGAGCTGTTTTTT. Encoded protein: CASSPLQGGDSTGELFF. V usage is TRBV7-9 and J usage is TRBJ2-2; weak D call: TRBD1 (5 bases). The CDR3 extends over 17 amino acids. V was clipped by 5 bases and J by 5 bases, with 21 bases between them. Germline CDR1 is SEHNR and CDR2 is FQNEAQ (reference sequence).